These T cell receptor beta chains were read from a single sample in a study of OX40 agonist ivuxolimab in advanced cancers. Using immunoSEQ multiplex PCR, the repertoire was profiled, and TCRdb retains in-frame clones only, with some absent. Among 25,000 to 35,000 clones, about three quarters were seen once, and the ten largest hold under 25%. Sequencing used CD4+ or CD8+ T cells sorted from blood, obtained in a trial of the OX40 agonist ivuxolimab. These receptors all stem from an adult with an advanced solid tumor such as melanoma, head and neck, liver or kidney cancer. The CDR3 runs from the conserved cysteine through the conserved F or W. The D gene is left open where the match is weak. Some rows have no size entry. The others give once, few or many, or a class for an expanded clone.

size,J,V,D,CDR3,DNA
-,TRBJ2-2,TRBV5-1,TRBD2,CASSFLAGDLTGELFF,TGCGCCAGCAGCTTCCTAGCGGGGGACTTAACCGGGGAGCTGTTTTTT
-,TRBJ2-3,TRBV6-1,-,CASWTGLNTDTQYF,TGTGCCAGTTGGACTGGGCTGAACACAGATACGCAGTATTTT
once,TRBJ1-4,TRBV19,-,CATAQGRIGTLFF,TGTGCCACTGCGCAGGGAAGAATAGGGACACTGTTTTTT
-,TRBJ2-3,TRBV25-1,-,CASSGPHGLGTDTQYF,TGTGCCAGCAGTGGGCCCCACGGGTTGGGCACAGATACGCAGTATTTT
-,TRBJ2-5,TRBV5-4,TRBD2,CASSPGGAGGQETQYF,TGTGCCAGCAGCCCCGGTGGAGCGGGGGGCCAAGAGACCCAGTACTTC
-,TRBJ1-1,TRBV7-2,-,CASSPLLNTEAFF,TGTGCCAGCAGCCCTTTATTGAACACTGAAGCTTTCTTT
-,TRBJ2-1,TRBV13,TRBD2,CASIVAGGKNEQFF,TGTGCCAGCATCGTAGCGGGGGGGAAGAATGAGCAGTTCTTC
-,TRBJ1-6,TRBV6-6,-,CASSYSDGNSPLHF,TGTGCCAGCAGTTACTCGGACGGGAATTCACCCCTCCACTTT
-,TRBJ1-5,TRBV6-1,-,CASRGDAGNQPQHF,TGTGCCAGCAGGGGGGACGCGGGCAATCAGCCCCAGCATTTT
-,TRBJ1-2,TRBV29-1,-,CSGEGYTF,TGCAGCGGCGAGGGCTACACCTTC
-,TRBJ1-1,TRBV5-6,TRBD1,CASSAHRGNTEAFF,TGTGCCAGCAGCGCACACAGGGGGAACACTGAAGCTTTCTTT
-,TRBJ2-2,TRBV14,-,CASSQDGAGELFF,TGTGCCAGCAGCCAAGATGGGGCCGGGGAGCTGTTTTTT
-,TRBJ2-3,TRBV4-2,-,CASSQPGEAGDTQYF,TGTGCCAGCAGCCAGCCGGGGGAGGCGGGGGATACGCAGTATTTT
-,TRBJ1-1,TRBV5-1,-,CASRQAQNTEAFF,TGCGCCAGTAGGCAGGCACAGAACACTGAAGCTTTCTTT
-,TRBJ1-6,TRBV7-2,-,CASSLYPGKGSPLHF,TGTGCCAGCAGCTTATACCCGGGGAAGGGGTCACCCCTCCACTTT
-,TRBJ2-5,TRBV6-5,TRBD1,CASSQKTGVETQYF,TGTGCCAGCAGTCAAAAGACAGGGGTAGAGACCCAGTACTTC
-,TRBJ2-5,TRBV10-2,TRBD2,CASKSARGGDETQYF,TGCGCCAGCAAATCGGCGCGGGGGGGCGATGAGACCCAGTACTTC
-,TRBJ2-7,TRBV2,TRBD1,CASRAGTAVGQYF,TGTGCCAGCAGAGCAGGGACAGCGGTTGGGCAGTACTTC
-,TRBJ1-3,TRBV30,-,CAWSVPRDSGNTIYF,TGTGCCTGGAGTGTACCCAGAGACTCTGGAAACACCATATATTTT
-,TRBJ2-3,TRBV9,-,CASSVDSTDTQYF,TGTGCCAGCAGCGTAGATAGCACAGATACGCAGTATTTT
-,TRBJ1-5,TRBV5-1,-,CASSPVTGPNQPQHF,TGCGCCAGCAGCCCCGTAACGGGACCCAATCAGCCCCAGCATTTT
-,TRBJ2-5,TRBV11-2,-,CASSFRGAETQYF,TGTGCCAGCAGCTTTAGAGGCGCTGAGACCCAGTACTTC
-,TRBJ1-6,TRBV30,-,CAWSALNVNNSPLHF,TGTGCCTGGAGTGCGCTCAATGTGAATAATTCACCCCTCCACTTT
-,TRBJ2-3,TRBV12-5,TRBD1,CASGSSGTGGAQYF,TGTGCTAGTGGTTCTTCCGGGACAGGGGGTGCGCAGTATTTT
medium-sized,TRBJ2-1,TRBV2,TRBD1,CASSDRDQFF,TGTGCCAGCAGCGACAGGGACCAGTTCTTC
-,TRBJ1-5,TRBV10-2,-,CASWQGGNQPQHF,TGCGCCAGCTGGCAGGGAGGCAATCAGCCCCAGCATTTT
-,TRBJ2-3,TRBV11-3,TRBD2,CASSRSGGGDTQYF,TGTGCCAGCAGCAGAAGCGGGGGAGGAGATACGCAGTATTTT
once,TRBJ2-1,TRBV29-1,-,CSVTTTGTYNEQFF,TGCAGCGTCACCACAACCGGGACGTACAATGAGCAGTTCTTC
-,TRBJ2-7,TRBV6-5,TRBD2,CASRGLATIDEQYF,TGTGCCAGCAGGGGACTAGCGACTATCGACGAGCAGTACTTC
-,TRBJ1-2,TRBV14,-,CASSQGFYGYTF,TGTGCCAGCAGCCAGGGGTTCTATGGCTACACCTTC
-,TRBJ1-2,TRBV18,-,CASSGSIYGYTF,TGTGCCAGCTCTGGGAGCATCTATGGCTACACCTTC
-,TRBJ2-3,TRBV5-4,-,CASSHGTERTDTQYF,TGTGCCAGCAGCCATGGGACGGAACGCACAGATACGCAGTATTTT
-,TRBJ1-6,TRBV5-3,-,CARSSGGSSYNSPLHF,TGTGCCAGAAGCTCAGGAGGAAGCTCCTATAATTCACCCCTCCACTTT
-,TRBJ2-1,TRBV6-6,-,CASSYNLGWNEQFF,TGTGCCAGCAGTTATAATCTTGGATGGAATGAGCAGTTCTTC
-,TRBJ2-1,TRBV10-3,-,CAILVGNEQFF,TGTGCCATACTAGTGGGCAATGAGCAGTTCTTC
-,TRBJ2-7,TRBV6-1,-,CASSEAGTRTYEQYF,TGTGCCAGCAGTGAAGCGGGGACCCGAACCTACGAGCAGTACTTC
-,TRBJ1-6,TRBV11-2,TRBD1,CASSLRDRNSPLHF,TGTGCCAGCAGCTTACGGGACAGAAATTCACCCCTCCACTTT
-,TRBJ1-1,TRBV2,-,CASKVSGQNTEAFF,TGTGCCAGCAAAGTATCAGGTCAGAACACTGAAGCTTTCTTT
-,TRBJ1-6,TRBV10-3,-,CAIRSGLIYNSPLHF,TGTGCCATCAGATCGGGACTGATCTATAATTCACCCCTCCACTTT
-,TRBJ2-2,TRBV5-4,-,CASSFSTGELFF,TGTGCCAGCAGTTTTAGCACCGGGGAGCTGTTTTTT
once,TRBJ2-1,TRBV29-1,TRBD2,CSVFGLAGGYNEQFF,TGCAGCGTTTTCGGACTAGCGGGGGGCTACAATGAGCAGTTCTTC
-,TRBJ1-6,TRBV15,TRBD1,CATSREDRGNGAFNSPLHF,TGTGCCACCAGCAGAGAGGACAGGGGAAACGGTGCCTTTAATTCACCCCTCCACTTT
-,TRBJ2-5,TRBV5-1,-,CASSSLRVGAGETQYF,TGCGCCAGCAGCTCCCTTAGGGTAGGGGCAGGAGAGACCCAGTACTTC
once,TRBJ1-5,TRBV6-6,-,CASSYSVWEEDQPQHF,TGTGCCAGCAGTTACTCGGTTTGGGAAGAGGATCAGCCCCAGCATTTT
-,TRBJ1-5,TRBV10-3,TRBD1,CAIINRGYQPQHF,TGTGCCATCATTAACAGGGGTTATCAGCCCCAGCATTTT
-,TRBJ2-3,TRBV7-9,-,CASSLSVALDTQYF,TGTGCCAGCAGCTTATCGGTTGCCCTAGATACGCAGTATTTT
-,TRBJ1-1,TRBV10-2,-,CASARTNTEAFF,TGCGCCAGCGCTAGGACGAACACTGAAGCTTTCTTT
few,TRBJ2-2,TRBV2,TRBD1,CASRADRALTGELFF,TGTGCCAGCAGAGCCGACAGGGCCCTCACCGGGGAGCTGTTTTTT
-,TRBJ1-2,TRBV28,TRBD1,CASSFLDPTGQGYTF,TGTGCCAGCAGTTTCCTCGACCCGACAGGGCAGGGCTACACCTTC
few,TRBJ2-7,TRBV6-1,-,CASSERAQYF,TGTGCCAGCAGTGAACGTGCGCAGTACTTC
-,TRBJ1-5,TRBV9,-,CASSPSSLGQPQHF,TGTGCCAGCAGCCCATCCTCCCTAGGCCAGCCCCAGCATTTT
-,TRBJ2-2,TRBV5-1,TRBD1,CASSYDRGGTGELFF,TGCGCCAGCAGCTACGACAGGGGGGGAACCGGGGAGCTGTTTTTT